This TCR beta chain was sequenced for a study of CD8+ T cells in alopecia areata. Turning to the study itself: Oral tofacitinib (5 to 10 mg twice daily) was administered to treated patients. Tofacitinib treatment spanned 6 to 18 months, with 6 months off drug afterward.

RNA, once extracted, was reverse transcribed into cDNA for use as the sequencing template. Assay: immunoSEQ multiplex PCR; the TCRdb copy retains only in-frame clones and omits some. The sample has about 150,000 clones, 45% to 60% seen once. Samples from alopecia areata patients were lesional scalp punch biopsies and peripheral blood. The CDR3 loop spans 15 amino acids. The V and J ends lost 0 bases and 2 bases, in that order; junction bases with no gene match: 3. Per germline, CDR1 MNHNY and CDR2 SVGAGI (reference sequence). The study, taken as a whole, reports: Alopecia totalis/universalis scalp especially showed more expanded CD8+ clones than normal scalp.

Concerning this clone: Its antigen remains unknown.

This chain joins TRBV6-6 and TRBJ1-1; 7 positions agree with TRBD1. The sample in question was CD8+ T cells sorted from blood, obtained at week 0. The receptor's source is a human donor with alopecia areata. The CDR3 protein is CASSYSGTDNTEAFF. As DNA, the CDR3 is TGTGCCAGCAGTTACTCTGGGACAGATAACACTGAAGCTTTCTTT.